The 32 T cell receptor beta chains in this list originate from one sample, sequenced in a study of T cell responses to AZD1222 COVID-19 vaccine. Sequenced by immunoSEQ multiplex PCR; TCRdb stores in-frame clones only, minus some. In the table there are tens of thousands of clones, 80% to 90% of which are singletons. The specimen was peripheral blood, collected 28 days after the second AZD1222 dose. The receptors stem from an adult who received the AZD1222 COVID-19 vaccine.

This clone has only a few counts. The CDR3 coding sequence is TGTGCCAGCAGCCCCGTCAGGTCCCCCCCCAACGAGCAGTACTTC. It translates to CASSPVRSPPNEQYF. The rearrangement links TRBV6-5 to TRBJ2-7; D is undetermined. V was shortened by 6 bases and J by 5 bases, with 20 bases between the two germline ends. Germline V lookup: CDR1 MNHEY, CDR2 SVGAGI. This CDR3 has 15 residues.

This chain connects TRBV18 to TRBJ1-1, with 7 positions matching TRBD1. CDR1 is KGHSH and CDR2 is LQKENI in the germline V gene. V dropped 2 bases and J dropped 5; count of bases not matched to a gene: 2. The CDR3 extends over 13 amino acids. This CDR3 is CASSPSGQTEAFF. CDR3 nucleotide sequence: TGTGCCAGCTCACCATCGGGACAGACTGAAGCTTTCTTT.

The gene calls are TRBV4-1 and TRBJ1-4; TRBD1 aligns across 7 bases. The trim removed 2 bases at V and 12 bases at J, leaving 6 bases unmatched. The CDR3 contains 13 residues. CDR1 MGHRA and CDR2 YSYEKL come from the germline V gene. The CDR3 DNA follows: TGCGCCAGCAGCCAACAACAGGGGATTGAACTGTTTTTT. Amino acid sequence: CASSQQQGIELFF.

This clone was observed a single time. The CDR3 protein is CASSEALTGSNSPLHF. CDR3 nucleotide sequence: TGTGCCAGCAGTGAAGCGTTGACAGGCTCTAATTCACCCCTCCACTTT. The chain employs TRBV2 and TRBJ1-6, with a weak D call TRBD1 (6 bases). The CDR3 is made up of 16 amino acids. The V and J ends lost 0 bases and 6 bases respectively, with 12 bases between them. Germline assignment: CDR1 SNHLY and CDR2 FYNNEI.

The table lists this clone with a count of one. Here the CDR3 reads CATSRDQGSGQPQHF. The CDR3 DNA reads TGTGCCACCAGCAGAGATCAGGGGTCGGGGCAGCCCCAGCATTTT. The genes are TRBV15 and TRBJ1-5, with a tentative D call TRBD1 (6 bases). The germline gives CDR1 LNHNV, CDR2 YYDKDF (reference sequence). The CDR3 consists of 15 residues. Trimming cost V 0 bases and J 7 bases, with 13 bases left between them. Variable domain in full (rest from reference TRBV15 and TRBJ1-5): DAMVIQNPRYQVTQFGKPVTLSCSQTLNHNVMYWYQQKSSQAPKLLFHYYDKDFNNEADTPDNFQSRRPNTSFCFLDIRSPGLGDTAMYLCATSRDQGSGQPQHFGDGTRLSIL.

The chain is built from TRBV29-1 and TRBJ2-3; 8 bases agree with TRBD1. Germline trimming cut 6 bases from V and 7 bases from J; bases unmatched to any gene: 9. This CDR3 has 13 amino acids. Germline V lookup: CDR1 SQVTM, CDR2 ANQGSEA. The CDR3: CSVTPGGPNTQYF. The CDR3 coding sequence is TGCAGCGTGACCCCAGGGGGCCCGAATACGCAGTATTTT.

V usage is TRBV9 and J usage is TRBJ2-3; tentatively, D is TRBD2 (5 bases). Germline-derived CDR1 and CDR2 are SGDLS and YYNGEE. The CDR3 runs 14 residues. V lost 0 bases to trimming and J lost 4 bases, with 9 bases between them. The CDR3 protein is CASSVVAGPDTQYF. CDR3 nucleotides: TGTGCCAGCAGCGTAGTTGCGGGCCCAGATACGCAGTATTTT.

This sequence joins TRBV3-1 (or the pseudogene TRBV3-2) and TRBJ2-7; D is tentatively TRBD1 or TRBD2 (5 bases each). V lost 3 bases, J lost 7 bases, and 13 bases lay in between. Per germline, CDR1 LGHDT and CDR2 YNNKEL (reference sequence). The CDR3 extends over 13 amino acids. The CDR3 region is CASSHGGKEEQYF. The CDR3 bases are TGTGCCAGCAGCCATGGGGGTAAGGAGGAGCAGTACTTC.

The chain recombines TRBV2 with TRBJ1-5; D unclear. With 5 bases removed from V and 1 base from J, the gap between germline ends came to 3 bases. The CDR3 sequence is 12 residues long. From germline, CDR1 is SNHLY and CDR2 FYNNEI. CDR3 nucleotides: TGTGCCAGCAGTAACAGCAATCAGCCCCAGCATTTT. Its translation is CASSNSNQPQHF.

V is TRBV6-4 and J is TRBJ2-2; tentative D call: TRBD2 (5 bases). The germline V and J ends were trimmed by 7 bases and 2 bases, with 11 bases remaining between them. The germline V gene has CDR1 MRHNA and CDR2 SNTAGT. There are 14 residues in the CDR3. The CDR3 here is CASKPDYNTGELFF. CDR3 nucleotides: TGTGCCAGCAAACCAGACTACAACACCGGGGAGCTGTTTTTT.

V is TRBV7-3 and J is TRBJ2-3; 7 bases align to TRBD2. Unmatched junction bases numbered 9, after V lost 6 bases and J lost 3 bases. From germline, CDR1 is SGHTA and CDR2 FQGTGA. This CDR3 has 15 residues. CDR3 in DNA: TGTGCCAGCAGTCCGACCGGGGGGAGAACAGATACGCAGTATTTT. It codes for CASSPTGGRTDTQYF.

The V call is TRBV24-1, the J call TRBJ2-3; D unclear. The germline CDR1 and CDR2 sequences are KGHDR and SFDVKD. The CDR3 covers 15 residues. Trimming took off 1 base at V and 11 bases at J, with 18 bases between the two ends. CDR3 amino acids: CATSDFGTDVWGQYF. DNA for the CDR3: TGTGCCACCAGTGATTTTGGAACCGATGTGTGGGGGCAGTATTTT.

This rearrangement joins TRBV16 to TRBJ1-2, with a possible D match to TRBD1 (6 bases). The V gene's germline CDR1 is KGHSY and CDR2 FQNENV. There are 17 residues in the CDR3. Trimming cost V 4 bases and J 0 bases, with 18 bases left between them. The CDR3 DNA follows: TGTGCCAGCAGCCTGTGGGCGTCCGGGGGCGCTAACTATGGCTACACCTTC. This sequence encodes CASSLWASGGANYGYTF.

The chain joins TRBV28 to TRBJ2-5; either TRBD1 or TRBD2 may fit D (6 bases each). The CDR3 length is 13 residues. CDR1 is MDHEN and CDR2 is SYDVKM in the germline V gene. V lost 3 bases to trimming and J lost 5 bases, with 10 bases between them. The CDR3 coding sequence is TGTGCCAGCAGTTTGAGGGGGAGGGAGACCCAGTACTTC. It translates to CASSLRGRETQYF. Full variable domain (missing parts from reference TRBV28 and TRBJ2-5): DVKVTQSSRYLVKRTGEKVFLECVQDMDHENMFWYRQDPGLGLRLIYFSYDVKMKEKGDIPEGYSVSREKKERFSLILESASTNQTSMYLCASSLRGRETQYFGPGTRLLVL.

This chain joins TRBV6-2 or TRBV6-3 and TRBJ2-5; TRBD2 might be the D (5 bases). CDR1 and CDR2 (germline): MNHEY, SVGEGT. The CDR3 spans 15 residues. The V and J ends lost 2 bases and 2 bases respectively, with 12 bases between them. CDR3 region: CASSYLSTGQETQYF. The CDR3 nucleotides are TGTGCCAGCAGTTACCTGAGTACGGGGCAAGAGACCCAGTACTTC.

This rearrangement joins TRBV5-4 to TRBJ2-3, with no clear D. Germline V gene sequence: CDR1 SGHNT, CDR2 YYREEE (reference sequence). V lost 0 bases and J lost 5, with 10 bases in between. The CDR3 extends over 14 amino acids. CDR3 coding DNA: TGTGCCAGCAGCTTGGCACCGCTGGGAGATACGCAGTATTTT. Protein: CASSLAPLGDTQYF.

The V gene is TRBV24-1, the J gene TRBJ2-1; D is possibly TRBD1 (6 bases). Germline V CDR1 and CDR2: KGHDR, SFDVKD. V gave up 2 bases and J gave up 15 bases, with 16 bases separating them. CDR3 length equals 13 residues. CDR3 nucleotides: TGTGCCACCAGTGATTCGGTGGACAGACGGTTGTTCTTC. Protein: CATSDSVDRRLFF.

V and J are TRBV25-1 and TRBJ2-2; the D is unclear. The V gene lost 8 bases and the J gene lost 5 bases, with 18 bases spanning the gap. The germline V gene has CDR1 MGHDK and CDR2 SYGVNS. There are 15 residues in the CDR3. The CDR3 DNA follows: TGTGCCAGCGCCTCCGAAATGACACAGACCGGGGAGCTGTTTTTT. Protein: CASASEMTQTGELFF. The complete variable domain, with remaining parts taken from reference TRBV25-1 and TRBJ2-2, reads EADIYQTPRYLVIGTGKKITLECSQTMGHDKMYWYQQDPGMELHLIHYSYGVNSTEKGDLSSESTVSRIRTEHFPLTLESARPSHTSQYLCASASEMTQTGELFFGEGSRLTVL.

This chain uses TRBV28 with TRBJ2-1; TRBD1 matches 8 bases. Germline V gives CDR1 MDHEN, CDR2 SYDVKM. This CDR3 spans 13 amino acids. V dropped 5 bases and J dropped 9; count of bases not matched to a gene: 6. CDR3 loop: CASSIRTGFEQFF. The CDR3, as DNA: TGTGCCAGCAGTATTCGGACAGGGTTTGAGCAGTTCTTC.

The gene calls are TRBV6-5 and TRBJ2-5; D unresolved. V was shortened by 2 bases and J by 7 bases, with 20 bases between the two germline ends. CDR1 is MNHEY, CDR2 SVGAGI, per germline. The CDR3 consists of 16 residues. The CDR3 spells CASSYNAAPRVGTQYF. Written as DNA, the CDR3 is TGTGCCAGCAGTTACAATGCAGCCCCCCGCGTTGGGACCCAGTACTTC.

CDR3 in DNA: TGTGCCAGTAGTATTACTGGGCAGCTCAATCAGCCCCAGCATTTT. It is translated as CASSITGQLNQPQHF. This chain joins TRBV19 and TRBJ1-5; D uncertain. The CDR3 covers 15 residues. Germline lookup yields CDR1 LNHDA and CDR2 SQIVND (reference sequence). V lost 3 bases to trimming and J lost 3 bases, with 12 bases between them.

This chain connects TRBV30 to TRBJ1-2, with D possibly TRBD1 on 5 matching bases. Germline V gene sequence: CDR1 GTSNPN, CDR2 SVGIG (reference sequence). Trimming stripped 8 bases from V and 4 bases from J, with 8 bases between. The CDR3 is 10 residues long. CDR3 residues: CAGDSYGYTF. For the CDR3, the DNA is TGTGCCGGGGACTCCTATGGCTACACCTTC.

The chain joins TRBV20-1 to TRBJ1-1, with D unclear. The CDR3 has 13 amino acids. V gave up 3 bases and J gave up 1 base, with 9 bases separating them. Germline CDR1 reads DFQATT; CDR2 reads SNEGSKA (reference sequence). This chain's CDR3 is CSASRAGNTEAFF. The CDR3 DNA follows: TGCAGTGCTAGTCGGGCGGGGAACACTGAAGCTTTCTTT.

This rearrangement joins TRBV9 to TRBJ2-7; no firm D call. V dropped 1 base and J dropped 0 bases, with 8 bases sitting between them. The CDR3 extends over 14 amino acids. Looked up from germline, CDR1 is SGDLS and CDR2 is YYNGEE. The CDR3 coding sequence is TGTGCCAGCAGCGTAAACACTTTCTCCTACGAGCAGTACTTC. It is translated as CASSVNTFSYEQYF.

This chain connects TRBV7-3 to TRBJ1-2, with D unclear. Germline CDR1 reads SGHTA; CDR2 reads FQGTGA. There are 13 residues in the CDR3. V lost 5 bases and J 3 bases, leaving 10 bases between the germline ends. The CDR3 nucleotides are TGTGCCAGCAGCCCGAGAGGCGACTATGGCTACACCTTC. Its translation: CASSPRGDYGYTF.

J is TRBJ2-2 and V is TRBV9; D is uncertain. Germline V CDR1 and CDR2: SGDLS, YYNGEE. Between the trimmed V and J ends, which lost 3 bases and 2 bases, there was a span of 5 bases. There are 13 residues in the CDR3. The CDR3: CASSAVNTGELFF. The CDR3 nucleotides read TGTGCCAGCAGCGCGGTTAACACCGGGGAGCTGTTTTTT.

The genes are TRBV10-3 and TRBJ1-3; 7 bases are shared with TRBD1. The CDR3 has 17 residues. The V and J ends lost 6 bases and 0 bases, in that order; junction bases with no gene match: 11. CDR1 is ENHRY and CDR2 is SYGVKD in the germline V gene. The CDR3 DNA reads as TGTGCCATCAGCCCTAGGGGGCCGAATCTCTCTGGAAACACCATATATTTT. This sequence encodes CAISPRGPNLSGNTIYF.

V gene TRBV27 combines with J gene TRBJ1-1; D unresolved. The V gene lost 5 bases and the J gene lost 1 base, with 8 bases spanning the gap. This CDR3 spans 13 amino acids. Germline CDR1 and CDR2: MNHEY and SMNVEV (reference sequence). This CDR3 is CASSPPGNTEAFF. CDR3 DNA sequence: TGTGCCAGCAGTCCGCCAGGGAACACTGAAGCTTTCTTT.

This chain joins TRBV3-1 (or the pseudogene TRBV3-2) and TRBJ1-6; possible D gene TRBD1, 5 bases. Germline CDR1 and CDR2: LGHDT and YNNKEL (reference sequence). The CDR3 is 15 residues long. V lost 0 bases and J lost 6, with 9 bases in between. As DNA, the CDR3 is TGTGCCAGCAGCCAAGATGCAGGGAGTAATTCACCCCTCCACTTT. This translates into CASSQDAGSNSPLHF.

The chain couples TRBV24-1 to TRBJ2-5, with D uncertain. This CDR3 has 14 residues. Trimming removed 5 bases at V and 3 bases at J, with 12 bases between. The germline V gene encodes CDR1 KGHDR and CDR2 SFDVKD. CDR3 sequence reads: CATSALDGKETQYF. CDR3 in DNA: TGTGCCACCAGTGCCTTGGACGGAAAAGAGACCCAGTACTTC.

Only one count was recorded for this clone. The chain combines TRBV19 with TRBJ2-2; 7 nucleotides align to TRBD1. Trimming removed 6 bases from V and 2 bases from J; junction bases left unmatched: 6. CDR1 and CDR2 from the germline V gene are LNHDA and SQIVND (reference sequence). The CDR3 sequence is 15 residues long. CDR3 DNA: TGTGCCAGTAGGAGAACAGGGGAAAACACCGGGGAGCTGTTTTTT. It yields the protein CASRRTGENTGELFF.

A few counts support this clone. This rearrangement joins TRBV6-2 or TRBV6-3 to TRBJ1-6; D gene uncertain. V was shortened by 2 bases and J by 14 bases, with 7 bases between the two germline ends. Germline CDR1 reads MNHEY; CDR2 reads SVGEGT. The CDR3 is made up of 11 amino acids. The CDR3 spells CASSYAFTLHF. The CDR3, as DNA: TGTGCCAGCAGTTACGCTTTCACCCTCCACTTT.